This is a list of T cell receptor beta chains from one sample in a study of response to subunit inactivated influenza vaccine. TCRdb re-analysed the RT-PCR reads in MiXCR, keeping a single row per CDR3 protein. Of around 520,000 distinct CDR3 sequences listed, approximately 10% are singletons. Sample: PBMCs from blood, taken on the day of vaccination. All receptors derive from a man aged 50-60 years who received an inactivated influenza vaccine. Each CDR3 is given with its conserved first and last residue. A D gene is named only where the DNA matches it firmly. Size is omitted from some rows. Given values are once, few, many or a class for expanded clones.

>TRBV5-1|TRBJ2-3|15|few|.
TGCGCCAGCAGTATAACTCCGGGGGGCACAGATACGCAGTATTTT
CASSITPGGTDTQYF
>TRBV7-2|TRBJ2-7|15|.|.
TGTGCCAGCAGCTTAGCGTTTAACGGAGCCTACGAGCAGTACTTC
CASSLAFNGAYEQYF
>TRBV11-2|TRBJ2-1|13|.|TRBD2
TGTGCCAGCAGAGCCGGGACTAGCAGTGAGCAGTTCTTC
CASRAGTSSEQFF
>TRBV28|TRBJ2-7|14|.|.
TGTGCCAGCAGTTTTGGGCTAGCTCTGTACGAGCAGTACTTC
CASSFGLALYEQYF
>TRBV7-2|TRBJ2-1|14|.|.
TGTGCCAGCAGCTTCAGGCGGACGGACAATGAGCAGTTCTTC
CASSFRRTDNEQFF
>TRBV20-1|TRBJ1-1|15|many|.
TGCAGTGCCAACCGGGACGGCATAATGAACACTGAAGCTTTCTTT
CSANRDGIMNTEAFF
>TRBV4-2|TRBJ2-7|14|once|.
TGTGCCAGCAGCCAAGAAGGGCACGGTGACGAGCAGTACTTC
CASSQEGHGDEQYF
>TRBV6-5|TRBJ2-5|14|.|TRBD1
TGTGCCAGCAGTTACAGGGACAGGGGAAAGACCCAGTACTTC
CASSYRDRGKTQYF
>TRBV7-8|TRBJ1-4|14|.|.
TGTGCCAGCAGCCAACACACAGCCGACCGGGGACTGTTTTTT
CASSQHTADRGLFF
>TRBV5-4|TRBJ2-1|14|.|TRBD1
TGTGCCAGCAGCTTGGAGGGACAGGGGAGGGAGCAGTTCTTC
CASSLEGQGREQFF
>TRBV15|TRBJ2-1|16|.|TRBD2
TGTGCCACCAGCAGAGATGTAGCGGGAGGAATCCATGAGCAGTTCTTC
CATSRDVAGGIHEQFF
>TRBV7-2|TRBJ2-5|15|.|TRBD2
TGTGCCAGCAGCTTCCTAGCGGGAGTTCAAGAGACCCAGTACTTC
CASSFLAGVQETQYF
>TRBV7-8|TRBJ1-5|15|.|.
TGTGCCAGCAGCCCCAAGATACAGAGTCATCAGCCCCAGCATTTT
CASSPKIQSHQPQHF
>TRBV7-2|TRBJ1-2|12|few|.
TGTGCCAGCAGCTTCGGGTGGGGGAACTACACCTTC
CASSFGWGNYTF
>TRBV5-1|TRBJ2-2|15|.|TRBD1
TGCGCCAGCAGCTTCCTGACAGGGGGCACCGGGGAGCTGTTTTTT
CASSFLTGGTGELFF
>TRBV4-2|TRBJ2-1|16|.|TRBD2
TGTGCCAGCAGCCAAGATCTTGGACTAGCTAACAATGAGCAGTTCTTC
CASSQDLGLANNEQFF
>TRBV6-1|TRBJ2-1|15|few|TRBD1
TGTGCCAGCACTGAAATCACAGGGGGTCCCTACGAGCAGTTCTTC
CASTEITGGPYEQFF
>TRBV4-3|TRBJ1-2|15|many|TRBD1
TGCGCCAGCAGCCAAGATCTAGCAGGGGGCAATGGCTACACCTTC
CASSQDLAGGNGYTF
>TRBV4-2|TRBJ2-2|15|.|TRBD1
TGTGCCAGCAGCCCTGGGACAGGGGCCACCGGGGAGCTGTTTTTT
CASSPGTGATGELFF
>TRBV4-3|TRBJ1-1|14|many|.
TGCGCCAGCAGCCAAGAGGACAAGCACACTGAAGCTTTCTTT
CASSQEDKHTEAFF
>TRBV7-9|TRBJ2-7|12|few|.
TGTGCCAGCAGCTCGGTAATCTACGAGCAGTACTTC
CASSSVIYEQYF
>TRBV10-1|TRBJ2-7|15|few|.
TGCGCCAGCAGTGATTTCGGGACAAGTCTCTACGAGCAGTACTTC
CASSDFGTSLYEQYF
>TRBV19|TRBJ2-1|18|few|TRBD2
TGTGCCAGTAGTATAGATGGGGACGGACTAGCGGGTTACAATGAGCAGTTCTTC
CASSIDGDGLAGYNEQFF
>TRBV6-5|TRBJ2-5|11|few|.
TGTGCCAGCAGTTACGGGCAGGCCCAGTACTTC
CASSYGQAQYF
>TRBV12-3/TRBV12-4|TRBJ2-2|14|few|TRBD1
TGTGCCAGCAGTCCGGACAGGGCCACCGGGGAGCTGTTTTTT
CASSPDRATGELFF
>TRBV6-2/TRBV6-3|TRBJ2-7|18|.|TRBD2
TGTGCCAGCAGTTCGTCGACTAGCGGGACCTTCGCCCCCTACGAGCAGTACTTC
CASSSSTSGTFAPYEQYF
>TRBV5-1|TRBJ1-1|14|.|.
TGCGCCAGCAGCTTGTTTCAGTCGAACACTGAAGCTTTCTTT
CASSLFQSNTEAFF
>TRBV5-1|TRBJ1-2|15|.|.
TGCGCCAGCAGCTTGGACAGGGTCTCTAACTATGGCTACACCTTC
CASSLDRVSNYGYTF
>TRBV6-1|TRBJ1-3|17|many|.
TGTGCCAGCAGTCCTGGGACATACCGCTCTTCTGGAAACACCATATATTTT
CASSPGTYRSSGNTIYF
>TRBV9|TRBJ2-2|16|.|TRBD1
TGTGCCAGCAGCCCCCGGGACAGGGGACACACCGGGGAGCTGTTTTTT
CASSPRDRGHTGELFF
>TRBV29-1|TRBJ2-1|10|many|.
TGCAGCGTTCACGGGGATGAGCAGTTCTTC
CSVHGDEQFF
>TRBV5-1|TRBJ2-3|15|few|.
TGCGCCAGCAGCTTGGAGGGCACGTTGGGGGATACGCAGTATTTT
CASSLEGTLGDTQYF